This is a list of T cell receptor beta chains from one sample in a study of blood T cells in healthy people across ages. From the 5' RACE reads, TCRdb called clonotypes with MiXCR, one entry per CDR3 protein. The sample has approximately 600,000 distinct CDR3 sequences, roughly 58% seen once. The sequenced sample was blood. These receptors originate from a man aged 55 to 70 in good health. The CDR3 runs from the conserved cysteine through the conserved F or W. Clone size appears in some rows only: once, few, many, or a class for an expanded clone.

CDR3 protein: CASRADSAGETQYF; V gene: TRBV2; J gene: .; clone size: .
CDR3 protein: CASSRSGQGQSNEKLFF; V gene: TRBV4-1; J gene: TRBJ1-4; clone size: few
CDR3 protein: CASSPPQGARETQYF; V gene: TRBV12-3/TRBV12-4; J gene: TRBJ2-5; clone size: .
CDR3 protein: CASRTPGQGAGNTIYF; V gene: TRBV12-3/TRBV12-4; J gene: TRBJ1-3; clone size: .
CDR3 protein: CTSSYSGVYNIQYF; V gene: TRBV6-6; J gene: TRBJ2-4; clone size: once
CDR3 protein: CASSQLEQGYNEQFF; V gene: TRBV4-1; J gene: TRBJ2-1; clone size: .
CDR3 protein: CASSLTGGKPMKYF; V gene: TRBV14; J gene: TRBJ2-7; clone size: .
CDR3 protein: CASSPLGGTEAFF; V gene: TRBV4-2; J gene: TRBJ1-1; clone size: .
CDR3 protein: CASRRATSGVGDTQYF; V gene: TRBV5-4; J gene: TRBJ2-3; clone size: .
CDR3 protein: CASSFLAGRTYEQYF; V gene: TRBV7-2; J gene: TRBJ2-7; clone size: .
CDR3 protein: CASSPPGQGGRTEAFF; V gene: TRBV18; J gene: TRBJ1-1; clone size: .
CDR3 protein: CASSQDEVYNSPLHF; V gene: TRBV3-1; J gene: TRBJ1-6; clone size: .
CDR3 protein: CASSYSGTGTSGANVLTF; V gene: TRBV6-2/TRBV6-3; J gene: TRBJ2-6; clone size: few
CDR3 protein: CASSFGGPSSGANVLTF; V gene: TRBV12-3/TRBV12-4; J gene: TRBJ2-6; clone size: few
CDR3 protein: CASSRRDRERETQYF; V gene: TRBV5-1; J gene: TRBJ2-5; clone size: .
CDR3 protein: CASSYSAGALHEQYF; V gene: TRBV6-2/TRBV6-3; J gene: .; clone size: .
CDR3 protein: CASSLQSGGIQETQYF; V gene: TRBV11-2; J gene: TRBJ2-5; clone size: few
CDR3 protein: CASSPTSGQFYGYTF; V gene: TRBV7-9; J gene: TRBJ1-2; clone size: .
CDR3 protein: CASSERTSGKETQYF; V gene: TRBV10-1; J gene: TRBJ2-5; clone size: few
CDR3 protein: CASSANGRETQYF; V gene: TRBV5-4; J gene: TRBJ2-5; clone size: .
CDR3 protein: CSARPGLAGNEQFF; V gene: TRBV20-1; J gene: TRBJ2-1; clone size: .
CDR3 protein: CASSLVGMAAGELFF; V gene: TRBV7-2; J gene: TRBJ2-2; clone size: .
CDR3 protein: CASSLDAPYEQFF; V gene: TRBV7-9; J gene: TRBJ2-1; clone size: few
CDR3 protein: CASSLWGTGGVGEAFF; V gene: TRBV28; J gene: TRBJ1-1; clone size: .
CDR3 protein: CASSPSDSSGGYTF; V gene: TRBV18; J gene: TRBJ1-2; clone size: .
CDR3 protein: CASSLLSTTNEKLFF; V gene: TRBV7-2; J gene: TRBJ1-4; clone size: few
CDR3 protein: CASSYNSNQPQHF; V gene: TRBV6-5; J gene: TRBJ1-5; clone size: few
CDR3 protein: CASSQDGSYEQYF; V gene: TRBV3-1; J gene: TRBJ2-7; clone size: few